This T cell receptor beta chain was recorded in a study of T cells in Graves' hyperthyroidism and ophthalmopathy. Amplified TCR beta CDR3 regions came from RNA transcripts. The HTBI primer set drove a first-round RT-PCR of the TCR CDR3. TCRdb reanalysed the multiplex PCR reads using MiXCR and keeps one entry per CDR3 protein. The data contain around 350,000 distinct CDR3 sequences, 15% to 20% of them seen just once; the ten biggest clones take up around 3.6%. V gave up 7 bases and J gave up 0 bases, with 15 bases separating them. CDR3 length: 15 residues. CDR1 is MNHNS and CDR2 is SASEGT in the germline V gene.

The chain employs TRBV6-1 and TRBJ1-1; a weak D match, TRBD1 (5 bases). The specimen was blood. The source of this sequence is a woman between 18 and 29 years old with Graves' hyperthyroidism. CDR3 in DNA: TGTGCCAGCAAGATCCTTCAGGACATGAACACTGAAGCTTTCTTT. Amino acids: CASKILQDMNTEAFF.